The 8 T cell receptor beta chains presented below share a single source sample, sequenced in a study of a mutant IDH1 vaccine in newly diagnosed glioma. Time point here: week 47, end of study. Every vaccination contained 300 ug of the mutant IDH1 20-mer peptide and was paired with topical imiquimod. Only in-frame clones appear in the TCRdb table, and some are missing; sequencing was by immunoSEQ multiplex PCR. The repertoire has roughly 86,000 clones, roughly four fifths of them found once; the top ten carry about 5.7%. These TCRs are of unknown antigen specificity. The sequencing here drew on PBMCs, taken from a glioma patient whose treatment included an IDH1 peptide vaccine. The receptor source for this set is a man between 35 and 55 years old with glioma.

This chain links TRBV2 with TRBJ1-1; no clear D. The CDR3 is 11 residues long. With 3 bases removed from V and 3 bases from J, the gap between germline ends came to 2 bases. Germline CDR1 and CDR2: SNHLY and FYNNEI. CDR3 in amino acids: CASSEDTEAFF. The CDR3 DNA reads TGTGCCAGCAGTGAGGACACTGAAGCTTTCTTT.

This clone was picked up one time. The chain employs TRBV5-8 and TRBJ2-7; no firm D call. Germline-derived CDR1 and CDR2 are SGHTS and YDEGEE. The CDR3 is made up of 13 amino acids. Trimming stripped 0 bases from V and 6 bases from J, with 10 bases between. CDR3 in DNA: TGTGCCAGCAGCTTGGAAATTTTTGGCGAGCAGTACTTC. Translating gives CASSLEIFGEQYF.

A remark on this clone: Other nucleotide sequences in the sample specify the same CDR3. This chain connects TRBV18 to TRBJ1-1; unclear D gene. The germline V gene encodes CDR1 KGHSH and CDR2 LQKENI. The CDR3 runs to 13 residues. The V end was cut by 1 base, the J end by 0 bases, with 3 bases between. CDR3 protein: CASSPQMNTEAFF. The CDR3 DNA follows: TGTGCCAGCTCACCACAGATGAACACTGAAGCTTTCTTT.

This clone has a handful of counts. J is TRBJ1-1 and V is TRBV10-1; D remains ambiguous. V lost 8 bases, J lost 4 bases, and 14 bases lay in between. CDR1 is WNHNN, CDR2 SYGVQD, per germline (reference sequence). This CDR3 has 13 amino acids. The chain's CDR3 is CASVGKWGTEAFF. Written as DNA, the CDR3 is TGCGCCAGCGTGGGTAAATGGGGCACTGAAGCTTTCTTT.

The chain has TRBV7-2 and TRBJ2-7; D is undetermined. The CDR3 runs to 13 residues. CDR1 and CDR2 (germline): SGHTA, FQGNSA. Trimming stripped 1 base from V and 4 bases from J, with 8 bases between. CDR3 protein: CASSLGVSYEQYF. The CDR3, as DNA: TGTGCCAGCAGCTTAGGGGTCAGTTACGAGCAGTACTTC.

The chain carries TRBV4-3 and TRBJ1-4; TRBD1 might be the D (5 bases). The germline V gene has CDR1 LGHNA and CDR2 YSLEER. The CDR3 has 15 residues. The V gene lost 0 bases and the J gene lost 8 bases, with 13 bases spanning the gap. CDR3 in amino acids: CASSQEQGFGEKLFF. As DNA, the CDR3 is TGCGCCAGCAGCCAAGAGCAGGGATTCGGCGAAAAACTGTTTTTT.

The chain links TRBV23-1 to TRBJ2-5, with TRBD2 identical over 7 bases. TRBV23-1 is an ORF, with its function uncertain. This CDR3 region has 13 residues. V dropped 4 bases and J dropped 6; count of bases not matched to a gene: 5. The CDR3 protein is CASSPEGGKTQYF. CDR3 sequence (DNA): TGCGCCAGCAGTCCGGAGGGAGGGAAGACCCAGTACTTC.

On this clone: Other DNA sequences in the sample encode the same CDR3. The rearrangement uses TRBV9 and TRBJ1-2, with a possible D match to TRBD1 (5 bases). The CDR3 has 13 residues. The V end lost 2 bases, the J end lost 2 bases, and 7 bases lay between the germline ends. CDR1 SGDLS and CDR2 YYNGEE come from the germline V gene. CDR3 nucleotide sequence: TGTGCCAGCAGCGTCGAGGGGAACTATGGCTACACCTTC. Residues: CASSVEGNYGYTF.